This TCR beta chain was observed in a study of CD8 T cells in ankylosing spondylitis. Germline CDR1 and CDR2: DFQATT and SNEGSKA (reference sequence). The CDR3 totals 14 residues. The germline V and J ends were trimmed by 3 bases and 4 bases, with 15 bases remaining between them. This clonotype was seen a handful of times. TCRdb reprocessed the 5' RACE reads via MiXCR and lists one record per CDR3 protein. Here the sample spans 250,000 or so distinct CDR3 sequences, roughly a quarter being singletons. The chain joins TRBV20-1 to TRBJ2-5, with D tentatively TRBD2 (5 bases). The sequenced sample was blood, either unsorted or a sorted T cell fraction (not recorded which). The receptor was derived from a male donor with ankylosing spondylitis or in good health (not recorded which). CDR3 sequence (DNA): TGCAGTGCTAGGCCCGGACGGGGTGGAGAGACCCAGTACTTC. Amino acids: CSARPGRGGETQYF.